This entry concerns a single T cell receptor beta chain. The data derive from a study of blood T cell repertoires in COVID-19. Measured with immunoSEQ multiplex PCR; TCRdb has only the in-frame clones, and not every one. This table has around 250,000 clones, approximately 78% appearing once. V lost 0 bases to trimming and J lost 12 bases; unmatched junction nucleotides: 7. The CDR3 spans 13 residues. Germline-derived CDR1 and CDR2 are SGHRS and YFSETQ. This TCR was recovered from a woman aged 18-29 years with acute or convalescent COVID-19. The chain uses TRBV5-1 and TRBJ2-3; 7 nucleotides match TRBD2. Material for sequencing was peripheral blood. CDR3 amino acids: CASSLGSGGSQYF. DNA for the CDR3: TGCGCCAGCAGCTTGGGCTCGGGAGGTTCTCAGTATTTT.